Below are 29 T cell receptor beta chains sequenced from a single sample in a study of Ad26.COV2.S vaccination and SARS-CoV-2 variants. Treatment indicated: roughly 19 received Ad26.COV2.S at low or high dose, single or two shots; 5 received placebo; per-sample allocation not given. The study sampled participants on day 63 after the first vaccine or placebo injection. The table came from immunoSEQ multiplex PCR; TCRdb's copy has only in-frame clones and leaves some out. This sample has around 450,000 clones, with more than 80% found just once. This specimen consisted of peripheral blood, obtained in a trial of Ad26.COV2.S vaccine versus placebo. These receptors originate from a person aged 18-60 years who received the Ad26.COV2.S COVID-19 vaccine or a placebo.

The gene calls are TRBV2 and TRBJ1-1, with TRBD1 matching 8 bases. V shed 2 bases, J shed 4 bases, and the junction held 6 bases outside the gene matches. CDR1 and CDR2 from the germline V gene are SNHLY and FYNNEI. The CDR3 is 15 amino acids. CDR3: CASSEMAGGVTEAFF. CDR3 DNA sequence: TGTGCCAGCAGTGAAATGGCAGGGGGCGTCACTGAAGCTTTCTTT.

The CDR3 DNA is TGTGCCAGCTCACTAACGGGGGCGGTGAACACTGAAGCTTTCTTT. It specifies CASSLTGAVNTEAFF. The chain carries TRBV18 and TRBJ1-1, with a tentative D call TRBD1 (6 bases). V was shortened by 4 bases and J by 0 bases, with 12 bases between the two germline ends. CDR3 size: 15 residues. CDR1 is KGHSH and CDR2 is LQKENI in the germline V gene.

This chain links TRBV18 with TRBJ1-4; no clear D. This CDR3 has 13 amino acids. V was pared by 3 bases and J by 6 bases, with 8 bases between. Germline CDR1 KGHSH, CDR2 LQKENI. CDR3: CASSPPSHEKLFF. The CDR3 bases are TGTGCCAGCTCACCTCCGTCGCATGAAAAACTGTTTTTT. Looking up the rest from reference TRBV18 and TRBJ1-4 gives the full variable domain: NAGVMQNPRHLVRRRGQEARLRCSPMKGHSHVYWYRQLPEEGLKFMVYLQKENIIDESGMPKERFSAEFPKEGPSILRIQQVVRGDSAAYFCASSPPSHEKLFFGSGTQLSVL.

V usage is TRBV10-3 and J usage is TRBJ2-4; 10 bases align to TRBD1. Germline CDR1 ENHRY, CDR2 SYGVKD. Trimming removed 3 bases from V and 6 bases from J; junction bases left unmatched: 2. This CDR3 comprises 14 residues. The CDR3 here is CAISDGDRGNIQYF. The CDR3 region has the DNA TGTGCCATCAGTGATGGGGACAGGGGAAACATTCAGTACTTC.

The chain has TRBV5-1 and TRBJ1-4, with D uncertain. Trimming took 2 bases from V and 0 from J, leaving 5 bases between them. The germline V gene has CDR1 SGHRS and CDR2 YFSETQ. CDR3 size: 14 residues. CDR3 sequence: CASSFQATNEKLFF. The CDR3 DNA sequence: TGCGCCAGCAGCTTCCAGGCAACTAATGAAAAACTGTTTTTT. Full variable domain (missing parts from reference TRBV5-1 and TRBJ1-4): KAGVTQTPRYLIKTRGQQVTLSCSPISGHRSVSWYQQTPGQGLQFLFEYFSETQRNKGNFPGRFSGRQFSNSRSEMNVSTLELGDSALYLCASSFQATNEKLFFGSGTQLSVL.

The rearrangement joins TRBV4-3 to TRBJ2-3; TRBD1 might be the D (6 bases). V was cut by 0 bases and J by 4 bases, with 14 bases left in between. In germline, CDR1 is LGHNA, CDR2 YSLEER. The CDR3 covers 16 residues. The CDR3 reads CASSQDRGRGPDTQYF. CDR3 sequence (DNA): TGCGCCAGCAGCCAAGATAGGGGCAGGGGCCCAGATACGCAGTATTTT.

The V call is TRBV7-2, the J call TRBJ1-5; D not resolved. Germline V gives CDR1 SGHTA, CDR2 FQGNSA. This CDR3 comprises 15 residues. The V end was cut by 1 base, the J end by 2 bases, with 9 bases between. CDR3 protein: CASSLVGVGNQPQHF. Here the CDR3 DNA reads TGTGCCAGCAGCTTAGTAGGTGTCGGCAATCAGCCCCAGCATTTT.

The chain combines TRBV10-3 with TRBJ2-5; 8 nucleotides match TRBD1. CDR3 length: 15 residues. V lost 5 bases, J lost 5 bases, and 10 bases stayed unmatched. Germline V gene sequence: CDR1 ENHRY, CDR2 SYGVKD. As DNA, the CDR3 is TGTGCCATCAGTCTAATTGGGACAGGTCGGGAGACCCAGTACTTC. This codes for CAISLIGTGRETQYF.

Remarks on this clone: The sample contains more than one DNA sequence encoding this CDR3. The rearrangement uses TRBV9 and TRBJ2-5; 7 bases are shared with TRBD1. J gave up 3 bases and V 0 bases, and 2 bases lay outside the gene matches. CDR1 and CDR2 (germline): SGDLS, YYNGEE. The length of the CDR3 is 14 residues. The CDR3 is CASSVGQGKETQYF. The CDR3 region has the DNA TGTGCCAGCAGCGTAGGACAGGGTAAAGAGACCCAGTACTTC.

The CDR3 loop is CASSDGRIHSNQPQHF. The CDR3 coding sequence is TGTGCCAGCAGTGACGGACGGATACATAGCAATCAGCCCCAGCATTTT. This chain uses TRBV6-1 with TRBJ1-5; no reliable D call. Per germline, CDR1 MNHNS and CDR2 SASEGT. This CDR3 has 16 amino acids. Deletions cut 3 bases from V and 0 bases from J, with 12 bases between.

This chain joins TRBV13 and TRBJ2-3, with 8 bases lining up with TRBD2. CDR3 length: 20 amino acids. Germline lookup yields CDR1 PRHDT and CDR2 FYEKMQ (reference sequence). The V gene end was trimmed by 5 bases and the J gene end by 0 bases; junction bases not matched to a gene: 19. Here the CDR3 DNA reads TGTGCCAGCAGCCCCCGGGAAGCGGGAGTATCTAACCTTAGCACAGATACGCAGTATTTT. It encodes CASSPREAGVSNLSTDTQYF.

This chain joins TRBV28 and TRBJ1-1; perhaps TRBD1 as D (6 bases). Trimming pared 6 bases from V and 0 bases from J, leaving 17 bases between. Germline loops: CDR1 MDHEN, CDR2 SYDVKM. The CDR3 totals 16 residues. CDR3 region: CASRLSTDRLNTEAFF. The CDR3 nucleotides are TGTGCCAGCAGACTTAGCACCGACAGGCTGAACACTGAAGCTTTCTTT.

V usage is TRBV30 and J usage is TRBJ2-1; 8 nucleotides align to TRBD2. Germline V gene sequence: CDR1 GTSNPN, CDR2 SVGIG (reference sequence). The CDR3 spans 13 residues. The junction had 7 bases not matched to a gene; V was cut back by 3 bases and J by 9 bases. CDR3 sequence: CAWRSGGPGEQFF. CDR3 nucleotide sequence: TGTGCCTGGAGGTCGGGAGGGCCAGGTGAGCAGTTCTTC.

The CDR3 here is CASRRDREGADTQYF. The CDR3 DNA follows: TGTGCCAGCAGAAGGGACAGGGAAGGCGCAGATACGCAGTATTTT. This rearrangement joins TRBV7-8 to TRBJ2-3, with 9 bases identical to TRBD1. The CDR3 spans 15 residues. Unmatched junction bases numbered 8, after V lost 6 bases and J lost 4 bases. Germline CDR1 is SGHVS and CDR2 is FQNEAQ.

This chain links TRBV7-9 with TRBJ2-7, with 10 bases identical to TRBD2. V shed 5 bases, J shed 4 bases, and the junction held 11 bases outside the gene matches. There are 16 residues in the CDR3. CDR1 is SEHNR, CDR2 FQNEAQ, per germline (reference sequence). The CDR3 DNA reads TGTGCCAGCAGCCCCATTCTAGCGGGAGCAGAGTACGAGCAGTACTTC. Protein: CASSPILAGAEYEQYF.

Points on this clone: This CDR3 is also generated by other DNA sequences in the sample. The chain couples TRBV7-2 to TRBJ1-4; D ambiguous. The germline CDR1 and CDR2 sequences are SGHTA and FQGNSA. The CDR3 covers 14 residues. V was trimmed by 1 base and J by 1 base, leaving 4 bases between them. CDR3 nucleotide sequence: TGTGCCAGCAGCTTAGGAGGAACTAATGAAAAACTGTTTTTT. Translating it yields CASSLGGTNEKLFF.

CDR3 coding DNA: TGCGCCAGCAGCCAACAGGGAATGAACACTGAAGCTTTCTTT. This gives the protein CASSQQGMNTEAFF. V and J are TRBV4-1 and TRBJ1-1; weak D call: TRBD1 (5 bases). Germline V lookup: CDR1 MGHRA, CDR2 YSYEKL. The CDR3 is made up of 14 amino acids. V lost 2 bases and J 0 bases, leaving 7 bases between the germline ends.

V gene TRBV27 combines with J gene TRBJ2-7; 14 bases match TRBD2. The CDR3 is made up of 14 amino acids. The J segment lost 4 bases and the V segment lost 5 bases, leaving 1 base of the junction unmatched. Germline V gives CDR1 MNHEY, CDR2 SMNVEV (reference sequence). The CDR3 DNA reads TGTGCCAGCAGTGGGACTAGCGGGAGATACGAGCAGTACTTC. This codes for CASSGTSGRYEQYF.

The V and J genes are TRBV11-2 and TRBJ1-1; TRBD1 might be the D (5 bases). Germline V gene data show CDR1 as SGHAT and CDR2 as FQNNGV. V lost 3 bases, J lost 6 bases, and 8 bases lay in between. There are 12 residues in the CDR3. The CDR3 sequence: CASSLGLPEAFF. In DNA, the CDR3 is TGTGCCAGCAGCTTGGGACTGCCTGAAGCTTTCTTT.

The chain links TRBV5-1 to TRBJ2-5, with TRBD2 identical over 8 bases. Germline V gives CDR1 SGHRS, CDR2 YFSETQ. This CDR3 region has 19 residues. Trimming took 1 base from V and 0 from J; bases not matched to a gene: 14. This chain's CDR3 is CASSLRVIGAGVNQETQYF. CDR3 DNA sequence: TGCGCCAGCAGCTTGCGGGTAATTGGAGCGGGAGTAAACCAAGAGACCCAGTACTTC.

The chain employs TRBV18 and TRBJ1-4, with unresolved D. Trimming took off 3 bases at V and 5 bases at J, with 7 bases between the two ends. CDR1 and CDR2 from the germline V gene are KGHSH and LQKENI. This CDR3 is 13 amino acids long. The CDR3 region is CASSPMKNEKLFF. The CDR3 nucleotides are TGTGCCAGCTCACCCATGAAAAATGAAAAACTGTTTTTT. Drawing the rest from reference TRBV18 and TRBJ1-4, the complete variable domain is NAGVMQNPRHLVRRRGQEARLRCSPMKGHSHVYWYRQLPEEGLKFMVYLQKENIIDESGMPKERFSAEFPKEGPSILRIQQVVRGDSAAYFCASSPMKNEKLFFGSGTQLSVL.

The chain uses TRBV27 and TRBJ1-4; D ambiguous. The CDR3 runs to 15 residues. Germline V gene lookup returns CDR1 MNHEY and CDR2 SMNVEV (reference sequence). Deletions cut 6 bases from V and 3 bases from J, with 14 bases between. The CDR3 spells CASRRRWVANEKLFF. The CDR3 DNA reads TGTGCCAGCAGACGACGATGGGTTGCTAATGAAAAACTGTTTTTT.

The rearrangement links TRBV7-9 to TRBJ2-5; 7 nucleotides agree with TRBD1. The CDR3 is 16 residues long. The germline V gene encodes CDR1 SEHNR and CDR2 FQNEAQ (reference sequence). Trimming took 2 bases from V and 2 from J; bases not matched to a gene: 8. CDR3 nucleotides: TGTGCCAGCAGCTTAACTGATAGGGGGCGTCAAGAGACCCAGTACTTC. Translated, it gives CASSLTDRGRQETQYF.

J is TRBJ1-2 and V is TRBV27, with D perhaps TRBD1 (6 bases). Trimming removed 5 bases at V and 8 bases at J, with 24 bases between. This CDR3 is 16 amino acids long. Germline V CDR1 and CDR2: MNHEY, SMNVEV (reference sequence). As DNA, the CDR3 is TGTGCCAGCAGTAGCTTAGGGGACATTTTTTCGTTGGGCTACACCTTC. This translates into CASSSLGDIFSLGYTF.

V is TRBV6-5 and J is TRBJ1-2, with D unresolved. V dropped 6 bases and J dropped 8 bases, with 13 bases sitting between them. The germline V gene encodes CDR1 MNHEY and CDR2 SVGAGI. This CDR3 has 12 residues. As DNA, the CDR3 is TGTGCCAGCAGCCTAGGACCGGGAGGCTACACCTTC. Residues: CASSLGPGGYTF.

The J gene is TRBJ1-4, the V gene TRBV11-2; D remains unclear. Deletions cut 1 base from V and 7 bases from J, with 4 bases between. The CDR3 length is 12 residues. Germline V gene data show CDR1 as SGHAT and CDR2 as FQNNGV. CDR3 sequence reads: CASSLGGEKLFF. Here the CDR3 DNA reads TGTGCCAGCAGCTTAGGGGGTGAAAAACTGTTTTTT.

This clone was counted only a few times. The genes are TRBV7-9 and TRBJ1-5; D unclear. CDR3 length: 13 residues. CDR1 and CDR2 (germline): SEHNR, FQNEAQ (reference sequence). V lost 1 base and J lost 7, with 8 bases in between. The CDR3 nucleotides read TGTGCCAGCAGCTTAGGTGAGGGACAGCCCCAGCATTTT. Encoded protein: CASSLGEGQPQHF.

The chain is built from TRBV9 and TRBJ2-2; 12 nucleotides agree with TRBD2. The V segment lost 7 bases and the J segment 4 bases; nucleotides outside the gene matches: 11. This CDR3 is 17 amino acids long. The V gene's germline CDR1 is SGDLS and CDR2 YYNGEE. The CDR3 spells CASGALAGGLPTGELFF. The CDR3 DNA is TGTGCCAGCGGAGCCCTAGCGGGAGGGCTTCCCACCGGGGAGCTGTTTTTT. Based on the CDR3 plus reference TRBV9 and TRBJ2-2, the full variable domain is DSGVTQTPKHLITATGQRVTLRCSPRSGDLSVYWYQQSLDQGLQFLIQYYNGEERAKGNILERFSAQQFPDLHSELNLSSLELGDSALYFCASGALAGGLPTGELFFGEGSRLTVL.

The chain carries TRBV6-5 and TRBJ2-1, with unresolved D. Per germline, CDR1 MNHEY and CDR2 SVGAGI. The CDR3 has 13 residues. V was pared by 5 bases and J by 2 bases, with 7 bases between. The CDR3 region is CASSPTTYNEQFF. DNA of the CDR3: TGTGCCAGCAGTCCGACAACCTACAATGAGCAGTTCTTC.